This T cell receptor (beta chain) was profiled in a study of identifying expanded T cells in peripheral blood (dated by TCRdb to the late 2010s). Study-wide context: Technical replicates were generated by sequencing separate aliquots of the same genomic DNA pool, and four replicates were compared pairwise. What the research found in general, with its limitations: Across all healthy-donor time intervals, the beta-binomial model significantly lowered both the number of clones called differentially abundant and the false-positive rate. The authors expected biological variance in healthy repertoires might increase further over much longer intervals such as months to years. The binomial model flagged approximately 1.3 differentially abundant clones between technical replicates but around 15 over around 2 weeks and 19 to 20 over about 4 weeks. Variance in clone template counts between approximately two-week samples significantly increased with total template count across all healthy donors.

At the junction V is shortened by 8 bases and J by 5 bases, with 12 bases in between. The CDR3 contains 12 residues, cysteine and phenylalanine counted. The retained sequence is limited to the CDR3, 36 bases, with the frame set at the first base. From the germline V gene (reference sequence), CDR1 is LNHDA and CDR2 is SQIVND. The immunoSEQ Assay, which relies on bias-controlled multiplex PCR amplification of genomic DNA, was used to profile TCRbeta CDR3 regions. Under the source paper's analysis protocol: To quantify the absolute abundance of each unique TCRbeta CDR3 region, the sequences were collapsed and filtered. Two models were used to test differential abundance: a binomial model (Fisher-equivalent) and a beta-binomial model that adds time-dependent variance fitted from healthy donors. Clones with fewer than 5 combined templates were excluded, and clones with Benjamini-Hochberg FDR below 0.01 were called differentially abundant. The form v = (b*log(k)+a)^2 was used to model beta-binomial variance as a function of total template count across the two samples. Entries here come from immuneACCESS through TCRdb and include only in-frame sequences with V and J called. Some clones fail to appear in such tables; in the studies checked, an unresolved V gene covers under half of the shortfall, and the cause of the remainder is unknown. V, J and clone size were drawn from that table, and D and trimming were deduced from the DNA. The sample table lists 120,000 or so clones, about four fifths of them with a count of one. Over 3% of the sample goes to the ten largest clones.

With respect to this clone: The specificity of this receptor is unknown. The input lacks base qualities; no much larger clone sits a single base away.

No immune events such as infections were documented for the healthy donors during the collection period. Healthy-donor blood repertoires served as a training cohort to calibrate time-dependent variance in a beta-binomial model of T-cell clone differential abundance. The training cohort was composed of around ten healthy donors, 3 female and 7 male. Donor ages ranged from about 29 to 70 years, with an average of roughly 40 years. Obtained from a commercial supplier, whole blood was collected from each healthy donor at three time points set around 2 weeks apart. For immunosequencing, genomic DNA was extracted from whole blood that had not been sorted.

What was sequenced was blood. The rearranged chain carries TRBV19 and TRBJ1-2; confidence is insufficient to name the D gene. The TCR comes from a person between 18 and 75 years old in good health. The CDR3 protein: CASGKSAYGYTF. The DNA sequence is TGTGCCAGTGGAAAGAGCGCATATGGCTACACCTTC.